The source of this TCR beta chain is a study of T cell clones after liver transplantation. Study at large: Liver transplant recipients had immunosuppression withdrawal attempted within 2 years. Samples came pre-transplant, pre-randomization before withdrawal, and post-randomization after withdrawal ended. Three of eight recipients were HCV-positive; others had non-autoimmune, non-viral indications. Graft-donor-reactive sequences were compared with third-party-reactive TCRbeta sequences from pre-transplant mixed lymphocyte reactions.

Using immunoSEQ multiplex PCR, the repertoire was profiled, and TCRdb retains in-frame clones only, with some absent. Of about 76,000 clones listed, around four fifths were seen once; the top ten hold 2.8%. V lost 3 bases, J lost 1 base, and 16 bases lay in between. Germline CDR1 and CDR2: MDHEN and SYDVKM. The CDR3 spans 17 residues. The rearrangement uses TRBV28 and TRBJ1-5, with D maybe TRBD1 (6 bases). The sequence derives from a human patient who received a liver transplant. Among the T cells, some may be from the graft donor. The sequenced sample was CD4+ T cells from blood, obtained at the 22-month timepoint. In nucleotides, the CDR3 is TGTGCCAGCAGTTTTGTCAGGGGCCTACAGAGCAATCAGCCCCAGCATTTT. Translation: CASSFVRGLQSNQPQHF.